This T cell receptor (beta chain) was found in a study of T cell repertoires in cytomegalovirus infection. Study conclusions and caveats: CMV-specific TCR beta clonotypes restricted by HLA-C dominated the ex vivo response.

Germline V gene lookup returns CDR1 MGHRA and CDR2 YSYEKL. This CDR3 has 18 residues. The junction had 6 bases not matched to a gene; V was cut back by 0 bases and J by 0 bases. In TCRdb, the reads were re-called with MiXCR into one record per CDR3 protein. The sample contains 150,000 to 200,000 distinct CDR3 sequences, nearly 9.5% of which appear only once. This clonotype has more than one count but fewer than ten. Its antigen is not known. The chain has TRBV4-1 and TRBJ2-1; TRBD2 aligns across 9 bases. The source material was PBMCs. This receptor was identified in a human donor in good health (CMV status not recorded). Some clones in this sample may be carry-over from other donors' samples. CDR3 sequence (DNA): TGCGCCAGCAGCCAAGACCCCCTAGCGGGATCCTCCTACAATGAGCAGTTCTTC. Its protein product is CASSQDPLAGSSYNEQFF.